The rows below give T cell receptor beta chains drawn from one sample of a study of T cell changes during pregnancy in multiple sclerosis. This table comes from immunoSEQ multiplex PCR, and its TCRdb copy is limited to in-frame clones, with some not included. The table records just over 30,000 clones, about 89% of them present only once. The material was CD8+ T cells from peripheral blood mononuclear cells, obtained in the second trimester of pregnancy. These receptors originate from a female donor with multiple sclerosis, enrolled in a pregnancy study. CDR3s include the opening cysteine and the closing phenylalanine or tryptophan. D genes are given only for firm matches. Size tells how often a clone was seen (once, few, many) or the class of an expanded clone, and some rows leave it out.

CDR3nt: TGTGCCAGCAGTGCAGGTAGCAATCAGCCCCAGCATTTT; CDR3aa: CASSAGSNQPQHF; abundance: NA; d_gene: NA; j_gene: TRBJ1-5; v_gene: TRBV5-6
CDR3nt: TGCGCCAGCAGCTATACCGGGACAGGGAGCGAAAAACTGTTTTTT; CDR3aa: CASSYTGTGSEKLFF; abundance: NA; d_gene: TRBD1; j_gene: TRBJ1-4; v_gene: TRBV4-1
CDR3nt: TGTGCCAGCAGCCCCAGCGGGGCCTACGAGCAGTACTTC; CDR3aa: CASSPSGAYEQYF; abundance: NA; d_gene: TRBD2; j_gene: TRBJ2-7; v_gene: TRBV7-9
CDR3nt: TGTGCCAGCAGTATGGGACAGGGGGCCGAAGGTACGCAGTATTTT; CDR3aa: CASSMGQGAEGTQYF; abundance: NA; d_gene: TRBD1; j_gene: TRBJ2-3; v_gene: TRBV6-6
CDR3nt: TGTGCCAGCCACGGGACTAGCGAATCAGATACGCAGTATTTT; CDR3aa: CASHGTSESDTQYF; abundance: NA; d_gene: TRBD2; j_gene: TRBJ2-3; v_gene: TRBV6-1
CDR3nt: TGTGCCAGCAGCTTACCCACTGGGATGGGGGCTGCCTACAATGAGCAGTTCTTC; CDR3aa: CASSLPTGMGAAYNEQFF; abundance: NA; d_gene: NA; j_gene: TRBJ2-1; v_gene: TRBV7-9
CDR3nt: TGTGCCAGTACCTTGACAGGGGCGGGTTTCCCCTACGAGCAGTACTTC; CDR3aa: CASTLTGAGFPYEQYF; abundance: once; d_gene: TRBD1; j_gene: TRBJ2-7; v_gene: TRBV19
CDR3nt: TGTGCCAGCGGGGAGGACTTATATCAGCCCCAGCATTTT; CDR3aa: CASGEDLYQPQHF; abundance: NA; d_gene: NA; j_gene: TRBJ1-5; v_gene: TRBV25-1
CDR3nt: TGTGCCAGCAGCACCGGGACTAGCGGGAGTGATGAGCAGTTCTTC; CDR3aa: CASSTGTSGSDEQFF; abundance: NA; d_gene: TRBD2; j_gene: TRBJ2-1; v_gene: TRBV6-5
CDR3nt: TGTGCCAGCAGCCAAGATGGGAACCTAGCGGGAGTCAATGAGCAGTTCTTC; CDR3aa: CASSQDGNLAGVNEQFF; abundance: few; d_gene: TRBD2; j_gene: TRBJ2-1; v_gene: TRBV4-2
CDR3nt: TGTGCCAGCAGCCTTGGGACAGCAACTAATGAAAAACTGTTTTTT; CDR3aa: CASSLGTATNEKLFF; abundance: once; d_gene: TRBD1; j_gene: TRBJ1-4; v_gene: TRBV5-4
CDR3nt: TGTGCCAGCAGCAGAGACTCCGGGACAGCCATGACCGGGGAGCTGTTTTTT; CDR3aa: CASSRDSGTAMTGELFF; abundance: NA; d_gene: TRBD1; j_gene: TRBJ2-2; v_gene: TRBV7-3
CDR3nt: TGTGCCAGCAGTTTATCGTCAGGGGGTTTTAGAGGCTACACCTTC; CDR3aa: CASSLSSGGFRGYTF; abundance: NA; d_gene: TRBD1; j_gene: TRBJ1-2; v_gene: TRBV27
CDR3nt: TGTGCCAGCCGGGACAGGGGAGACACCGGGGAGCTGTTTTTT; CDR3aa: CASRDRGDTGELFF; abundance: NA; d_gene: TRBD1; j_gene: TRBJ2-2; v_gene: TRBV6-4
CDR3nt: TGCGCCAGCAGCAGACAGGGGGCGAGCTCTGGGGCCAACGTCCTGACTTTC; CDR3aa: CASSRQGASSGANVLTF; abundance: few; d_gene: TRBD1; j_gene: TRBJ2-6; v_gene: TRBV4-3
CDR3nt: TGCAGCGTTGTTGGGGTTTGGCTAGCGGAATACAATGAGCAGTTCTTC; CDR3aa: CSVVGVWLAEYNEQFF; abundance: NA; d_gene: TRBD2; j_gene: TRBJ2-1; v_gene: TRBV29-1
CDR3nt: TGTGCCAGCAGTGAAATCCGACTGAACGGGGAGACCCAGTACTTC; CDR3aa: CASSEIRLNGETQYF; abundance: few; d_gene: NA; j_gene: TRBJ2-5; v_gene: TRBV25-1
CDR3nt: TGCGCCAGCAGCCAAGATCCGCGAGGGGGTGCCGGGGAGCTGTTTTTT; CDR3aa: CASSQDPRGGAGELFF; abundance: NA; d_gene: NA; j_gene: TRBJ2-2; v_gene: TRBV4-3
CDR3nt: TGTGCCAGCAGTCCCGGACAGGGGGCCGGAGAAAAACTGTTTTTT; CDR3aa: CASSPGQGAGEKLFF; abundance: NA; d_gene: TRBD1; j_gene: TRBJ1-4; v_gene: TRBV28
CDR3nt: TGTGCCAGCAGTTTATCCCAAGACAAGGGCAATCAGCCCCAGCATTTT; CDR3aa: CASSLSQDKGNQPQHF; abundance: NA; d_gene: NA; j_gene: TRBJ1-5; v_gene: TRBV28
CDR3nt: TGTGCCAGCAGCCACTCTATCAAACCGGGACAGGGCATCTATGGCTACACCTTC; CDR3aa: CASSHSIKPGQGIYGYTF; abundance: NA; d_gene: TRBD1; j_gene: TRBJ1-2; v_gene: TRBV16
CDR3nt: TGTGCCAGAAAACCATCGTGTAGACAAAGTCGGGCCAACGTCCTGACTTTC; CDR3aa: CARKPSCRQSRANVLTF; abundance: NA; d_gene: NA; j_gene: TRBJ2-6; v_gene: TRBV7-5
CDR3nt: TGTGCCAGTAGTATGCCTAGCGGGAGTGTATATGAGCAGTTCTTC; CDR3aa: CASSMPSGSVYEQFF; abundance: NA; d_gene: TRBD2; j_gene: TRBJ2-1; v_gene: TRBV19
CDR3nt: TGTGCCAGCAGCTTAACAGAAAACACTGAAGCTTTCTTT; CDR3aa: CASSLTENTEAFF; abundance: NA; d_gene: NA; j_gene: TRBJ1-1; v_gene: TRBV7-6
CDR3nt: TGTGCCAGCAGCGGGATAGCGGGAGAGAGAGATGAGCAGTTCTTC; CDR3aa: CASSGIAGERDEQFF; abundance: NA; d_gene: TRBD2; j_gene: TRBJ2-1; v_gene: TRBV7-9
CDR3nt: TGTGCCAGCAGCCTTAGCCTAACGACAGGTCCGGTTCAAGGCACTGAAGCTTTCTTT; CDR3aa: CASSLSLTTGPVQGTEAFF; abundance: once; d_gene: NA; j_gene: TRBJ1-1; v_gene: TRBV11-2
CDR3nt: TGCGCCAGCAGCCAGGAACCCCACAGGGTCACCTACAATGAGCAGTTCTTC; CDR3aa: CASSQEPHRVTYNEQFF; abundance: NA; d_gene: NA; j_gene: TRBJ2-1; v_gene: TRBV4-1
CDR3nt: TGTGCCAGCAGTCCAGGACTAGCGGGAGCGGGTAACACCGGGGAGCTGTTTTTT; CDR3aa: CASSPGLAGAGNTGELFF; abundance: NA; d_gene: TRBD2; j_gene: TRBJ2-2; v_gene: TRBV27
CDR3nt: TGTGCCAGCAGCCCCGGAGTAGCGGGAACCTACGAGCAGTACTTC; CDR3aa: CASSPGVAGTYEQYF; abundance: NA; d_gene: TRBD2; j_gene: TRBJ2-7; v_gene: TRBV6-1
CDR3nt: TGTGCCAGCAGCTTCGGACAGGCCTATGGCTACACCTTC; CDR3aa: CASSFGQAYGYTF; abundance: NA; d_gene: TRBD1; j_gene: TRBJ1-2; v_gene: TRBV13
CDR3nt: TGTGCCAGCAGTCCAGGACAGGGGTCTAATGAAAAACTGTTTTTT; CDR3aa: CASSPGQGSNEKLFF; abundance: NA; d_gene: TRBD1; j_gene: TRBJ1-4; v_gene: TRBV6-6
CDR3nt: TGTGCCAGCAGTTGGGGGGACCAGGCCCTCACTGAAGCTTTCTTT; CDR3aa: CASSWGDQALTEAFF; abundance: NA; d_gene: NA; j_gene: TRBJ1-1; v_gene: TRBV5-6
CDR3nt: TGTGCCAGCAGCCCGGGTAACTATGGCTACACCTTC; CDR3aa: CASSPGNYGYTF; abundance: NA; d_gene: NA; j_gene: TRBJ1-2; v_gene: TRBV27
CDR3nt: TGTGCCAGCCTCTTCGGAGAGACCCAGTACTTC; CDR3aa: CASLFGETQYF; abundance: few; d_gene: NA; j_gene: TRBJ2-5; v_gene: TRBV19
CDR3nt: TGTGCCAGCAGCTTTAGCGGAGCGAGCACAGATACGCAGTATTTT; CDR3aa: CASSFSGASTDTQYF; abundance: once; d_gene: NA; j_gene: TRBJ2-3; v_gene: TRBV11-2
CDR3nt: TGCGCCAGCAGCGGAGAGGAGGGGCGGGTCACCGGGGAGCTGTTTTTT; CDR3aa: CASSGEEGRVTGELFF; abundance: NA; d_gene: NA; j_gene: TRBJ2-2; v_gene: TRBV4-1
CDR3nt: TGTGCCAGTAGTTCTCGGACAGGGGTCGGCTACACCTTC; CDR3aa: CASSSRTGVGYTF; abundance: NA; d_gene: TRBD1; j_gene: TRBJ1-2; v_gene: TRBV19
CDR3nt: TGTGCCAGCTCACCCACCCCAGCGGGGGGGCCCTACAATGAGCAGTTCTTC; CDR3aa: CASSPTPAGGPYNEQFF; abundance: NA; d_gene: TRBD2; j_gene: TRBJ2-1; v_gene: TRBV18
CDR3nt: TGCGCCAGTCAGGCAAGCACAGATACGCAGTATTTT; CDR3aa: CASQASTDTQYF; abundance: NA; d_gene: NA; j_gene: TRBJ2-3; v_gene: TRBV4-1
CDR3nt: TGTGCCAGCAGTTTATGGGGGACAGGGGGTGCAAGTGAGCAGTACTTC; CDR3aa: CASSLWGTGGASEQYF; abundance: NA; d_gene: TRBD1; j_gene: TRBJ2-7; v_gene: TRBV28
CDR3nt: TGTGCCAGCAGTTTAAGGTGGACAGATTACAATGAGCAGTTCTTC; CDR3aa: CASSLRWTDYNEQFF; abundance: NA; d_gene: NA; j_gene: TRBJ2-1; v_gene: TRBV27
CDR3nt: TGCGCCAGCAGTGCCGGGACAGGGCCCTTCCAAGAGACCCAGTACTTC; CDR3aa: CASSAGTGPFQETQYF; abundance: NA; d_gene: TRBD1; j_gene: TRBJ2-5; v_gene: TRBV5-1
CDR3nt: TGTGCCAGCAGTGAGCAAACAGGATGTTGTTACGAGCAGTACTTC; CDR3aa: CASSEQTGCCYEQYF; abundance: NA; d_gene: NA; j_gene: TRBJ2-7; v_gene: TRBV2
CDR3nt: TGTGCCAGCAGTTTAAGAGGGACAGGGGGAATTGCTGAAGCTTTCTTT; CDR3aa: CASSLRGTGGIAEAFF; abundance: NA; d_gene: TRBD1; j_gene: TRBJ1-1; v_gene: TRBV28
CDR3nt: TGTGCCAGCAGCAAATTGACGGACTTGCGACCCACTCTTGAGCAGTTCTTC; CDR3aa: CASSKLTDLRPTLEQFF; abundance: NA; d_gene: NA; j_gene: TRBJ2-1; v_gene: TRBV21-1
CDR3nt: TGTGCCAGCAGCGTCGGACTAGCGGGAGCTCGCGCCTACAATGAGCAGTTCTTC; CDR3aa: CASSVGLAGARAYNEQFF; abundance: NA; d_gene: TRBD2; j_gene: TRBJ2-1; v_gene: TRBV9
CDR3nt: TGTGCCAGCTCACCTCCTGAGGTTGCCAATGAGCAGTTCTTC; CDR3aa: CASSPPEVANEQFF; abundance: once; d_gene: NA; j_gene: TRBJ2-1; v_gene: TRBV18
CDR3nt: TGTGCCAGCAGCAAGACTAGCGGGAGGAGCACAGATACGCAGTATTTT; CDR3aa: CASSKTSGRSTDTQYF; abundance: NA; d_gene: TRBD2; j_gene: TRBJ2-3; v_gene: TRBV25-1
CDR3nt: TGTGCCAGCAGCTATGAGGGAGGGTCTGGGGCCAACGTCCTGACTTTC; CDR3aa: CASSYEGGSGANVLTF; abundance: NA; d_gene: TRBD2; j_gene: TRBJ2-6; v_gene: TRBV7-9
CDR3nt: TGTGCCAGCTCACCACCGGGACAGGGGAGAGAGACCCAGTACTTC; CDR3aa: CASSPPGQGRETQYF; abundance: once; d_gene: TRBD1; j_gene: TRBJ2-5; v_gene: TRBV18
CDR3nt: TGTGCCAGCAGCTCGAGACTAGTTATCTATGAGCAGTTCTTC; CDR3aa: CASSSRLVIYEQFF; abundance: once; d_gene: NA; j_gene: TRBJ2-1; v_gene: TRBV5-8
CDR3nt: TGTGCCAGCAGTGACTCACAGGGGTGGGATACGCAGTATTTT; CDR3aa: CASSDSQGWDTQYF; abundance: NA; d_gene: TRBD1; j_gene: TRBJ2-3; v_gene: TRBV6-1
CDR3nt: TGTGCCAGCAGCTTAGAGGCAGGGGGCGGATACGAGCAGTACTTC; CDR3aa: CASSLEAGGGYEQYF; abundance: NA; d_gene: TRBD1; j_gene: TRBJ2-7; v_gene: TRBV11-2
CDR3nt: TGCGCCAGCAGCCAAGTCCGCAGACAGGGGTCGGTCGGGGAGCTGTTTTTT; CDR3aa: CASSQVRRQGSVGELFF; abundance: NA; d_gene: TRBD1; j_gene: TRBJ2-2; v_gene: TRBV4-3
CDR3nt: TGTGCCAGCTCTTTCGGGACAAACAAAAACATTCAGTACTTC; CDR3aa: CASSFGTNKNIQYF; abundance: NA; d_gene: NA; j_gene: TRBJ2-4; v_gene: TRBV18
CDR3nt: TGCAGCGTCGAAGGGCAGGGTGCCCCCAACAATGAGCAGTTCTTC; CDR3aa: CSVEGQGAPNNEQFF; abundance: NA; d_gene: NA; j_gene: TRBJ2-1; v_gene: TRBV29-1
CDR3nt: TGTGCCAGCAGCCTGACTAGCGGGAGAGAGACCCAGTACTTC; CDR3aa: CASSLTSGRETQYF; abundance: NA; d_gene: TRBD2; j_gene: TRBJ2-5; v_gene: TRBV5-4
CDR3nt: TGTGCCAGCAGCCAAGGTGGCGGGAGGATCGACGAGCAGTACTTC; CDR3aa: CASSQGGGRIDEQYF; abundance: NA; d_gene: TRBD2; j_gene: TRBJ2-7; v_gene: TRBV14